A single sample gave rise to the 6 T cell receptor beta chains below, sequenced in a study of blood T cell repertoires in COVID-19. Here immunoSEQ multiplex PCR was the method, and the copy in TCRdb shows in-frame clones only, minus some. The table shows about 35,000 clones, with 78% occurring only once. Material: peripheral blood. These receptors all come from a man aged 80 or over with acute or convalescent COVID-19.

This chain uses TRBV10-3 with TRBJ1-1; no reliable D call. The CDR3 length is 15 residues. V lost 0 bases, J lost 1 base, and 9 bases lay in between. The germline gives CDR1 ENHRY, CDR2 SYGVKD. The CDR3 spells CAISESWAPNTEAFF. Here the CDR3 DNA reads TGTGCCATCAGTGAGTCTTGGGCGCCGAACACTGAAGCTTTCTTT.

This clone was detected a few times. This chain links TRBV19 with TRBJ1-4; 7 bases line up with TRBD1. CDR1 LNHDA and CDR2 SQIVND come from the germline V gene (reference sequence). The CDR3 spans 17 residues. V lost 0 bases, J lost 5 bases, and 9 bases stayed unmatched. The CDR3 region is CASSIDPAGTENEKLFF. CDR3 coding DNA: TGTGCCAGTAGTATAGACCCGGCCGGGACAGAGAATGAAAAACTGTTTTTT.

The chain recombines TRBV2 with TRBJ2-2; D call uncertain. Trimming stripped 4 bases from V and 5 bases from J, with 8 bases between. CDR3 length: 13 amino acids. Germline CDR1 is SNHLY and CDR2 is FYNNEI. Here the CDR3 reads CASSAPQTGELFF. For the CDR3, the DNA is TGTGCCAGCAGTGCCCCCCAGACCGGGGAGCTGTTTTTT.

This clone has just one count. The V call is TRBV6-4, the J call TRBJ1-6; TRBD1 might be the D (6 bases). V was cut by 2 bases and J by 9 bases, with 11 bases left in between. Germline CDR1 MRHNA, CDR2 SNTAGT. CDR3 length equals 14 residues. CDR3 bases: TGTGCCAGCAGTGACACCAGGGGTGGTTCACCCCTCCACTTT. It codes for CASSDTRGGSPLHF.

This clone came up a few times. The chain combines TRBV10-3 with TRBJ2-7; TRBD1 matches at 8 bases. Germline V gives CDR1 ENHRY, CDR2 SYGVKD. The CDR3 is made up of 16 amino acids. J lost 2 bases, V lost 2 bases, and 8 bases had no gene match. The CDR3 protein is CAISEPGTGLAYEQYF. The CDR3 coding sequence is TGTGCCATCAGTGAGCCCGGGACAGGCCTCGCCTACGAGCAGTACTTC.

As DNA, the CDR3 is TGTGCCTCTGGGGTTAGCGGGGGAACCGGGGAGCTGTTTTTT. This translates into CASGVSGGTGELFF. The V and J genes are TRBV19 and TRBJ2-2; TRBD2 matches 9 bases. The germline V gene encodes CDR1 LNHDA and CDR2 SQIVND (reference sequence). V dropped 11 bases and J dropped 5; count of bases not matched to a gene: 9. The CDR3 loop spans 14 amino acids. Full variable domain (outside the CDR3, taken from reference TRBV19 and TRBJ2-2): DGGITQSPKYLFRKEGQNVTLSCEQNLNHDAMYWYRQDPGQGLRLIYYSQIVNDFQKGDIAEGYSVSREKKESFPLTVTSAQKNPTAFYLCASGVSGGTGELFFGEGSRLTVL.